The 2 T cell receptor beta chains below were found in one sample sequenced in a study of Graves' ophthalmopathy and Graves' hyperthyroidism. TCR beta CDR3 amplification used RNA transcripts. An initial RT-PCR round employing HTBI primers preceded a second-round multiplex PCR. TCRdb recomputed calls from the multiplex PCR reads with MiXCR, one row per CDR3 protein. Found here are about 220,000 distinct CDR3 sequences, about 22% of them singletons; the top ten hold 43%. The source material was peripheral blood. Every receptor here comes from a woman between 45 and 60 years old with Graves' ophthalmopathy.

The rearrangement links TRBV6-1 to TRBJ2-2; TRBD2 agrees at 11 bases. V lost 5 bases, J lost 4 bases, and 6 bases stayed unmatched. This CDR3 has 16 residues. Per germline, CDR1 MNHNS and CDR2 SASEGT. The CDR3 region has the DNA TGTGCCAGCAGTCAACAGACTAGCGGGATCACCGGGGAGCTGTTTTTT. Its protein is CASSQQTSGITGELFF.

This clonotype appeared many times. The CDR3 sequence is CASSFVASLIEAFF. The CDR3, as DNA: TGTGCCAGCAGTTTTGTTGCGAGTTTAATTGAAGCTTTCTTT. The genes are TRBV28 and TRBJ1-1; D is unresolved. Trimming stripped 3 bases from V and 7 bases from J, with 15 bases between. The germline CDR1 and CDR2 sequences are MDHEN and SYDVKM. This CDR3 comprises 14 residues.